The T cell receptor beta chain under discussion was sequenced for a study of blood T cell repertoires in COVID-19. As processed by the authors: The authors estimated nucleated cell counts from reference gene primer amplification. Clones were sequenced by immunoSEQ multiplex PCR, and TCRdb holds only the in-frame ones, with some missing. V, J and clone size are taken as reported in that table, and D and trimming were inferred from the DNA itself. The sample has 350,000 or so clones, about 90% seen once. Exposed participants came across a COVID-19 case within 2 weeks before study entry. This clone was seen only once. From germline, CDR1 is LNHDA and CDR2 SQIVND (reference sequence). The CDR3 is 16 residues long. J lost 5 bases, V lost 5 bases, and 12 bases had no gene match.

This chain connects TRBV19 to TRBJ2-3; TRBD2 matches at 8 bases. Sequences were obtained from PBMCs or T cells enriched from blood (not recorded which). The TCR sequence derives from a woman in her twenties or thirties who had been exposed to COVID-19. CDR3 coding DNA: TGTGCCAGTAGTCCCCAGCGGGAGAGGTTCATAGATACGCAGTATTTT. It codes for CASSPQRERFIDTQYF.